These 6 T cell receptor beta chains originate from one sample sequenced in a study of T cell changes during pregnancy in multiple sclerosis. Clones were sequenced by immunoSEQ multiplex PCR, and TCRdb holds only the in-frame ones, with some missing. The sample includes 60,000 or so clones, over 80% of them seen just once. Specimen: peripheral blood, collected in the first trimester of pregnancy. The receptors stem from a female donor in good health, enrolled as a control in a pregnancy study.

The chain couples TRBV27 to TRBJ2-7; a possible D gene is TRBD2 (6 bases). The CDR3 consists of 13 residues. Germline V lookup: CDR1 MNHEY, CDR2 SMNVEV (reference sequence). V was trimmed by 8 bases and J by 7 bases, leaving 18 bases between them. The CDR3: CASAPGGRTEQYF. The CDR3 nucleotides read TGTGCCAGCGCCCCTGGAGGGCGCACGGAGCAGTACTTC.

The genes are TRBV7-2 and TRBJ1-5, with D maybe TRBD1 (5 bases). Trimming removed 5 bases from V and 6 bases from J, with 8 bases in between. The V gene's germline CDR1 is SGHTA and CDR2 FQGNSA. CDR3 size: 12 residues. CDR3 residues: CASSLGGQPQHF. In DNA form, the CDR3 reads TGTGCCAGCAGCCTCGGGGGTCAGCCCCAGCATTTT.

The V and J genes are TRBV18 and TRBJ1-4; 10 nucleotides align to TRBD1. The CDR3 has 15 amino acids. The junction had 6 bases not matched to a gene; V was cut back by 3 bases and J by 8 bases. Germline lookup yields CDR1 KGHSH and CDR2 LQKENI. For the CDR3, the DNA is TGTGCCAGCTCACCTCCCGGGACAGGGGACGAAAAACTGTTTTTT. It encodes CASSPPGTGDEKLFF.

The chain joins TRBV7-9 to TRBJ2-3; tentative D call: TRBD1 (5 bases). Germline loops: CDR1 SEHNR, CDR2 FQNEAQ (reference sequence). Trimming took off 0 bases at V and 4 bases at J, with 5 bases between the two ends. The CDR3 length is 13 residues. The CDR3 sequence: CASSLAGADTQYF. The CDR3 coding sequence is TGTGCCAGCAGCTTAGCAGGGGCAGATACGCAGTATTTT.

In its sample, this clone was seen a few times. Other nucleotide sequences from this sample produce the same CDR3. V gene TRBV9 combines with J gene TRBJ1-1, with unresolved D. In germline, CDR1 is SGDLS, CDR2 YYNGEE. The germline V and J ends were trimmed by 0 bases and 3 bases, with 6 bases remaining between them. This CDR3 has 13 residues. CDR3 in DNA: TGTGCCAGCAGCGTAGCCCCTGACACTGAAGCTTTCTTT. Its protein is CASSVAPDTEAFF.

This sequence joins TRBV11-3 and TRBJ2-2; D not certain. CDR1 and CDR2 from the germline V gene are SGHNT and YENEEA. V gave up 2 bases and J gave up 7 bases, with 8 bases separating them. The CDR3 covers 13 residues. CDR3: CASSLLADGELFF. Written as DNA, the CDR3 is TGTGCCAGCAGCTTATTGGCAGACGGGGAGCTGTTTTTT.